The next 10 T cell receptor beta chains were all read from a single sample in a study of T cells expressing NK-cell markers. TCRdb re-called the 5' RACE reads and gives one entry per CDR3 protein, without DNA. The sample table includes about 260,000 distinct CDR3 sequences. The sequenced material came from blood T cells: a sorted CD56 or NKG2C T cell subset, CD4+ or CD8+ T cells, or bulk PBMC T cells (not recorded which). The receptors were gathered from a man between 18 and 29 years old in good health.

This chain joins TRBV20-1 and TRBJ2-2; the D gene TCRdb calls, TRBD1, cannot be checked with no DNA. Germline V CDR1 and CDR2: DFQATT, SNEGSKA (reference sequence). This CDR3 region has 18 residues. This CDR3 reads CSASRPPVGGTNTGELFF.

The chain has TRBV29-1 and TRBJ2-5; the D call from TCRdb, TRBD1, cannot be confirmed without DNA. Germline V gene sequence: CDR1 SQVTM, CDR2 ANQGSEA. CDR3 length: 14 residues. The CDR3 here is CSAKRGGLQETQYF. The full variable domain, its missing parts supplied by reference TRBV29-1 and TRBJ2-5, is SAVISQKPSRDICQRGTSLTIQCQVDSQVTMMFWYRQQPGQSLTLIATANQGSEATYESGFVIDKFPISRPNLTFSTLTVSNMSPEDSSIYLCSAKRGGLQETQYFGPGTRLLVL.

The chain has TRBV10-3 and TRBJ1-1. Looked up from germline, CDR1 is ENHRY and CDR2 is SYGVKD. The CDR3 consists of 11 residues. CDR3 region: CAISETTEAFF.

The chain uses TRBV7-6 and TRBJ2-2; the D gene TCRdb calls, TRBD1, cannot be checked with no DNA. The CDR3 loop spans 14 amino acids. Looked up from germline, CDR1 is SGHVS and CDR2 is FNYEAQ. CDR3: CASEGAVPTGELFF. The full variable domain, rest sourced from reference TRBV7-6 and TRBJ2-2, is GAGVSQSPRYKVTKRGQDVALRCDPISGHVSLYWYRQALGQGPEFLTYFNYEAQQDKSGLPNDRFSAERPEGSISTLTIQRTEQRDSAMYRCASEGAVPTGELFFGEGSRLTVL.

The chain is built from TRBV27 and TRBJ1-1. CDR3 length equals 11 residues. Looked up from germline, CDR1 is MNHEY and CDR2 is SMNVEV (reference sequence). The chain's CDR3 is CASRNLAEAFF.

This rearrangement joins TRBV12-3 or TRBV12-4 to TRBJ2-1; TCRdb designates TRBD2, a call that cannot be tested without DNA. The CDR3 sequence is 14 residues long. This CDR3 reads CASSLALSSAEQFF.

V gene TRBV7-2 combines with J gene TRBJ1-1. From germline, CDR1 is SGHTA and CDR2 FQGNSA. There are 15 residues in the CDR3. The CDR3 here is CASSFWGRTSVEAFF.

The rearrangement uses TRBV12-3 or TRBV12-4 and TRBJ2-2; TCRdb selects TRBD1, and the lack of DNA leaves this call unchecked. This CDR3 has 13 amino acids. CDR3 residues: CASSSSGGRELFF.

CDR3 sequence: CAISESASPNEQFF. The chain joins TRBV10-3 to TRBJ2-1; TCRdb's D call of TRBD2 is untestable without DNA. The CDR3 contains 14 residues. Germline lookup yields CDR1 ENHRY and CDR2 SYGVKD.

The V call is TRBV5-5, the J call TRBJ1-5. Germline CDR1 SGHKS, CDR2 YYEKEE (reference sequence). CDR3 size: 15 residues. The CDR3 region is CASSFIGDSNQPQHF.